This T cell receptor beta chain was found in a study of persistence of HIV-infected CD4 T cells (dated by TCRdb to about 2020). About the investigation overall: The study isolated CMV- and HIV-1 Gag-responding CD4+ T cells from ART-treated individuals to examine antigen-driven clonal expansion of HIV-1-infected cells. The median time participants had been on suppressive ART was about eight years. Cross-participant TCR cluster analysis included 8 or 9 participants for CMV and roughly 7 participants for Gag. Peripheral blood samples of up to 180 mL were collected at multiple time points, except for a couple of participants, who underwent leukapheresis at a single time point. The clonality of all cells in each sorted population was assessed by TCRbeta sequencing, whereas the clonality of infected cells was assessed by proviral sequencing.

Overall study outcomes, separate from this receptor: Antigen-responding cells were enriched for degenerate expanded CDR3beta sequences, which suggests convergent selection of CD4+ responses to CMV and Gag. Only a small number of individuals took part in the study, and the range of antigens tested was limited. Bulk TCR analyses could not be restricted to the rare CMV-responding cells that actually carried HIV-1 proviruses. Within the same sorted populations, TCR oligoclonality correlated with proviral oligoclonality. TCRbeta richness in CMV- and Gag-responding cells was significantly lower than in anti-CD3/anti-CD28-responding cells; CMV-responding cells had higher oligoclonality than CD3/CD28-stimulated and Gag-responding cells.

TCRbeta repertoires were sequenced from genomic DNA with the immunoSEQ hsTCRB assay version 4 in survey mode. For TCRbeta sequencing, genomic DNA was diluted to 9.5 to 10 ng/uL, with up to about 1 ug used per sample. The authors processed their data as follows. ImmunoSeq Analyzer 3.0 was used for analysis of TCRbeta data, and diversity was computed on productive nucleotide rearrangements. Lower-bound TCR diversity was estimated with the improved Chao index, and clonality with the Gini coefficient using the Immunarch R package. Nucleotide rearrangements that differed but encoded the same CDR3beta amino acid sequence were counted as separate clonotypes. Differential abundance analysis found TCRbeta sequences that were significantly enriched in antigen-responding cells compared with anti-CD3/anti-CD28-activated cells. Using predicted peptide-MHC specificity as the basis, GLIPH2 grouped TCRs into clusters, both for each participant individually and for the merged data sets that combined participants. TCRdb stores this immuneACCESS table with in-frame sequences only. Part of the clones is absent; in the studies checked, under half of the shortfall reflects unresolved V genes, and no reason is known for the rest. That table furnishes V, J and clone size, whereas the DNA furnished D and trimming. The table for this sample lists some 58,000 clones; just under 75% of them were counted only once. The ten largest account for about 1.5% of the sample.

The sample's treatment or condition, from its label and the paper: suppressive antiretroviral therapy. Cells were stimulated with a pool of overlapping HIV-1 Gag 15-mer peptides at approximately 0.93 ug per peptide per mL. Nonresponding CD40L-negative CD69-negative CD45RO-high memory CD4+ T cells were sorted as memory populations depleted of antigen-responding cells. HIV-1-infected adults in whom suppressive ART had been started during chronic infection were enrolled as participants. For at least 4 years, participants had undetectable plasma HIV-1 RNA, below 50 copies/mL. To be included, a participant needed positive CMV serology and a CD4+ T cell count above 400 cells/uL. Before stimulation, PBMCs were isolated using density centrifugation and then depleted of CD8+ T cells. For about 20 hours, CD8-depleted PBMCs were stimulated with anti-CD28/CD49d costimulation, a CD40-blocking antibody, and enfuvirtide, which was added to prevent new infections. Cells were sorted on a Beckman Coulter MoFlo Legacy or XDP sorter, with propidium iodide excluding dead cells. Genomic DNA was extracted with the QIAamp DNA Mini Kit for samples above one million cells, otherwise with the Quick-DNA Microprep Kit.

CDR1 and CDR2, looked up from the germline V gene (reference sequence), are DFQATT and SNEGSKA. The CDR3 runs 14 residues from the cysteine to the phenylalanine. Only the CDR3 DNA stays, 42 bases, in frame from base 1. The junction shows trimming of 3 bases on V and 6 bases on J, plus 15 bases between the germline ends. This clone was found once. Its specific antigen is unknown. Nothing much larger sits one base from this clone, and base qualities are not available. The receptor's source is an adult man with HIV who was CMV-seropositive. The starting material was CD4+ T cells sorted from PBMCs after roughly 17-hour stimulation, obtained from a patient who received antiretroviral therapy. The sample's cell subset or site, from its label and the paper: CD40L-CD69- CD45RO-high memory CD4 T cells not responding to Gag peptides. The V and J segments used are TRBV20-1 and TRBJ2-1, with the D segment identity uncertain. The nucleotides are TGCAGTGCTAGTGACCGGTCCCCGGTCAATGAGCAGTTCTTC. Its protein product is CSASDRSPVNEQFF.